This T cell receptor (beta chain) was identified in a study of identical twins' blood T cells. With regard to this clonotype: The antigen remains unidentified.

Donors were six healthy women in three monozygous twin pairs. Study-wide points: Twins shared about as many clonotypes as their cloneset sizes predicted. Each donor's most abundant TCRbeta clonotypes shared more CDR3 sequences with her twin than unrelated donors.

TCRdb independently ran MiXCR on the 5' RACE reads; one entry per CDR3 protein. Here the sample spans roughly 340,000 distinct CDR3 sequences, under 30% being singletons. Germline values: CDR1 SGHRS, CDR2 YFSETQ. Trimming shortened V by 0 bases and J by 5 bases, and 6 bases separated the two germline ends. This CDR3 comprises 13 residues. This clonotype originated in a woman between 18 and 50 years old in good health. The sequencing sample was made of PBMCs. The chain uses TRBV5-1 and TRBJ1-5, with D unclear. CDR3 loop: CASSLEPDQPQHF. The CDR3 DNA is TGCGCCAGCAGCTTGGAACCCGATCAGCCCCAGCATTTT.